Listed here are 18 T cell receptor beta chains from one sample, sequenced in a study of CD8+CD57+ T cells in acquired aplastic anemia. Researchers used genomic DNA as the template to profile TCR beta VDJ and CDR3. TCRdb recomputed calls from the reads with MiXCR, one row per CDR3 protein. Here the sample spans around 500,000 distinct CDR3 sequences, under 40% being singletons. Patients selected for sequencing had displayed CD8+CD57+ cell expansion by flow cytometry. Sequenced sample: sorted CD4+, CD8+, or CD8+CD57+ T cells (not recorded which) from PBMCs. The source is a human donor with aplastic anemia.

As concerns this clonotype: Since a much larger clone is just one base distant, this may be a read error. The chain is built from TRBV20-1 and TRBJ1-5; tentatively, D is TRBD1 (5 bases). The CDR3 runs 14 residues. Germline V lookup: CDR1 DFQATT, CDR2 SNEGSKA (reference sequence). The CDR3: CSASGTEGNQLQHF. The DNA for the CDR3 is TGCAGTGCTAGCGGGACTGAAGGCAATCAGCTCCAGCATTTT.

The chain is built from TRBV2 and TRBJ1-4; D not resolved. The CDR3 length is 16 residues. Per the germline V gene, CDR1 is SNHLY and CDR2 is FYNNEI. V lost 3 bases to trimming and J lost 2 bases, with 13 bases between them. For the CDR3, the DNA is TGTGCCAGCAGTGAGGTCCCCCATGGGACTAATGAAAAACTGTTTTTT. Translated, it gives CASSEVPHGTNEKLFF.

The rearrangement links TRBV6-2 or TRBV6-3 to TRBJ1-5; D gene unclear. Germline lookup yields CDR1 MNHEY and CDR2 SVGEGT. CDR3 length: 14 amino acids. The V and J ends lost 4 bases and 0 bases respectively, with 7 bases between them. The CDR3 protein is CASSLLYSNQPQHF. The CDR3 bases are TGTGCCAGCAGTTTATTGTATAGCAATCAGCCCCAGCATTTT.

In its sample, this clonotype was seen many times. V usage is TRBV6-4 and J usage is TRBJ1-2; D not certain. Trimming shortened V by 10 bases and J by 3 bases, and 15 bases separated the two germline ends. Germline CDR1 and CDR2: MRHNA and SNTAGT. CDR3 length: 13 residues. CDR3 nucleotides: TGTGCCACCTTTGAAGCTCTGGACTATGGCTACACCTTC. Protein sequence: CATFEALDYGYTF.

This clonotype was observed many times. The genes are TRBV2 and TRBJ2-3, with no clear D. CDR3 length: 13 residues. CDR1 is SNHLY, CDR2 FYNNEI, per germline. The V gene lost 7 bases and the J gene lost 3 bases, with 11 bases spanning the gap. CDR3 loop: CASTKLGTDTQYF. CDR3 nucleotides: TGTGCCAGCACTAAACTGGGGACAGATACGCAGTATTTT.

This clonotype appeared a few times. The chain is built from TRBV12-3 or TRBV12-4 and TRBJ2-7; 8 nucleotides align to TRBD1. The CDR3 contains 14 residues. With 5 bases clipped from V and 2 bases from J, the junction kept 5 bases outside the gene matches. CDR3 region: CASSRTGIPYEQYF. The CDR3 DNA follows: TGTGCCAGCAGTAGGACAGGGATCCCCTACGAGCAGTACTTC.

The gene calls are TRBV2 and TRBJ1-1; D call uncertain. The V end was cut by 4 bases, the J end by 5 bases, with 11 bases between. The CDR3 spans 13 residues. Germline-derived CDR1 and CDR2 are SNHLY and FYNNEI. In DNA form, the CDR3 reads TGTGCCAGCAGTGGGGAGGCAGATACTGAAGCTTTCTTT. This codes for CASSGEADTEAFF.

This clonotype was detected ten times or more. The chain is built from TRBV20-1 and TRBJ1-6; D is unclear. The CDR3 sequence is 18 residues long. Germline values: CDR1 DFQATT, CDR2 SNEGSKA (reference sequence). The V gene lost 1 base and the J gene lost 7 bases, with 23 bases spanning the gap. In nucleotides, the CDR3 is TGCAGTGCTAGAGCTTCCCCTCTCTCCGGGTTGGGAAATTCACCCCTCCACTTT. Translating it yields CSARASPLSGLGNSPLHF.

The V and J genes are TRBV2 and TRBJ1-1, with D tentatively TRBD1 (5 bases). In germline, CDR1 is SNHLY, CDR2 FYNNEI. This CDR3 region has 15 residues. V lost 3 bases to trimming and J lost 3 bases, with 14 bases between them. CDR3 sequence: CASSDSVRVDTEAFF. CDR3 bases: TGTGCCAGCAGTGATAGCGTCAGGGTAGACACTGAAGCTTTCTTT.

This clonotype was observed a few times. CDR3 bases: TGTGCCAGTCGGGACCGGGATCCAACCTACGAGCAGTACTTC. Translation gives CASRDRDPTYEQYF. The J gene is TRBJ2-7, the V gene TRBV27; D may be TRBD1 or TRBD2 (5 bases each). Germline V CDR1 and CDR2: MNHEY, SMNVEV (reference sequence). The CDR3 consists of 14 residues. The V gene lost 9 bases and the J gene lost 2 bases, with 17 bases spanning the gap.

This sequence joins TRBV10-3 and TRBJ1-1; D not certain. V was clipped by 10 bases and J by 2 bases, with 17 bases between them. The CDR3 covers 14 residues. Germline CDR1 reads ENHRY; CDR2 reads SYGVKD. The CDR3 region is CATSGPGTNTEAFF. Written as DNA, the CDR3 is TGTGCCACCTCGGGTCCGGGCACAAACACTGAAGCTTTCTTT.

The chain uses TRBV6-5 and TRBJ2-7; D remains ambiguous. The V and J ends lost 2 bases and 5 bases respectively, with 4 bases between them. This CDR3 contains 11 residues. Germline V CDR1 and CDR2: MNHEY, SVGAGI. CDR3 region: CASSYADEQYF. The CDR3 coding sequence is TGTGCCAGCAGTTACGCTGACGAGCAGTACTTC.

This clonotype has only one observation. The chain couples TRBV7-8 to TRBJ2-1; D call uncertain. V was shortened by 9 bases and J by 6 bases, with 18 bases between the two germline ends. The germline gives CDR1 SGHVS, CDR2 FQNEAQ. The CDR3 extends over 14 amino acids. The CDR3 DNA is TGTGCCAGTACTGGCGACCCTTCGGTCAATGAGCAGTTCTTC. Its translation: CASTGDPSVNEQFF.

This clonotype came up many times. The chain couples TRBV20-1 to TRBJ1-2; D is ambiguous. The germline V gene encodes CDR1 DFQATT and CDR2 SNEGSKA (reference sequence). Trimming removed 4 bases at V and 7 bases at J, with 16 bases between. This CDR3 is built from 13 residues. The chain's CDR3 is CSAIRDTDIGYTF. Written as DNA, the CDR3 is TGCAGTGCTATCAGAGATACCGATATTGGCTACACCTTC.

J is TRBJ1-2 and V is TRBV10-3; the D is unclear. The CDR3 covers 12 residues. Germline V gene sequence: CDR1 ENHRY, CDR2 SYGVKD. V was clipped by 4 bases and J by 7 bases, with 10 bases between them. DNA for the CDR3: TGTGCCATCAGTGTGGCGATGGGTGGCTACACCTTC. This translates into CAISVAMGGYTF.

This sequence joins TRBV29-1 and TRBJ2-7; 7 nucleotides align to TRBD1. This CDR3 has 16 amino acids. Germline V lookup: CDR1 SQVTM, CDR2 ANQGSEA. J gave up 0 bases and V 0 bases, and 8 bases lay outside the gene matches. CDR3 DNA sequence: TGCAGCGTTGAAGATCGGGGCAGGGGGAACTCCTACGAGCAGTACTTC. Translating gives CSVEDRGRGNSYEQYF.

This clonotype was counted many times. The chain has TRBV25-1 and TRBJ1-5; the D is unclear. The CDR3 has 13 residues. V lost 4 bases and J lost 5, with 9 bases in between. Germline CDR1 reads MGHDK; CDR2 reads SYGVNS. CDR3 amino acids: CASSAGSDQPQHF. CDR3 DNA sequence: TGTGCCAGCAGTGCGGGGTCCGATCAGCCCCAGCATTTT.

This clonotype was recorded at least ten times. The chain joins TRBV7-9 to TRBJ1-5, with D uncertain. Looked up from germline, CDR1 is SEHNR and CDR2 is FQNEAQ (reference sequence). Between the trimmed V and J ends, which lost 1 base and 3 bases, there was a span of 7 bases. CDR3 length equals 14 residues. CDR3 in amino acids: CASSLGGYNQPQHF. The DNA of the CDR3 is TGTGCCAGCAGCTTAGGGGGTTACAATCAGCCCCAGCATTTT. The whole variable domain, remainder taken from reference TRBV7-9 and TRBJ1-5, is DTGVSQNPRHKITKRGQNVTFRCDPISEHNRLYWYRQTLGQGPEFLTYFQNEAQLEKSRLLSDRFSAERPKGSFSTLEIQRTEQGDSAMYLCASSLGGYNQPQHFGDGTRLSIL.